The T cell receptor (beta chain) under discussion was sequenced for a study of cytomegalovirus exposure and HLA in healthy donors. Across the study: Within an early data release were roughly 83 million unique TCRs drawn from HLA-typed donors. For the roughly 370 genotyped donors, roughly 80% fell within the Caucasian-associated ancestry cluster.

Primers for the PCR totalled 60 Vbeta and 13 Jbeta. Generated by immunoSEQ multiplex PCR, the TCRdb table keeps only in-frame clones and is missing some. The table for this sample gives about 130,000 clones. The germline gives CDR1 MDHEN, CDR2 SYDVKM. Between the trimmed V and J ends, which lost 5 bases and 0 bases, there was a span of 8 bases. The CDR3 is 14 amino acids. Regarding the study as a whole: Three chains linked to CMV were shown in vitro to be specific for CMV antigens.

As for this clone: Antigen unknown.

The TCR comes from a woman aged 35 to 49 in good health and CMV-seropositive. This chain joins TRBV28 and TRBJ2-1; D unclear. Sequencing input: PBMCs. Written as DNA, the CDR3 is TGTGCCAGCAGTCCGAAGAGCTCCTACAATGAGCAGTTCTTC. Encoded protein: CASSPKSSYNEQFF. Full variable domain (remainder filled in from reference TRBV28 and TRBJ2-1): DVKVTQSSRYLVKRTGEKVFLECVQDMDHENMFWYRQDPGLGLRLIYFSYDVKMKEKGDIPEGYSVSREKKERFSLILESASTNQTSMYLCASSPKSSYNEQFFGPGTRLTVL.